The rows below give T cell receptor beta chains drawn from one sample of a study of siplizumab effects on memory and regulatory T cells. The assay was immunoSEQ multiplex PCR, and TCRdb's table has in-frame clones only and misses some. Of 95,000 to 100,000 clones detected, 80% to 95% appear once; the ten largest clones hold 12%. Sequencing used non-Treg CD4+ T cells sorted from blood. All receptors come from a human donor in good health. The conserved cysteine and the conserved F or W are not part of the CDR3 here. Each record gives: J gene, V gene, CDR3 protein.

j_gene: TRBJ2-3
v_gene: TRBV5-1
CDR3aa: ASSPGLDTDTQY

j_gene: TRBJ1-3
v_gene: TRBV4-3
CDR3aa: ASSQETQGPTGGNTIY

j_gene: TRBJ2-1
v_gene: TRBV12-5
CDR3aa: ASGIGLAGAYNEQF

j_gene: TRBJ1-4
v_gene: TRBV7-2
CDR3aa: ASSLNPGYNEKLF

j_gene: TRBJ2-7
v_gene: TRBV7-8
CDR3aa: ASSLALVGTANYEQY

j_gene: TRBJ2-5
v_gene: TRBV28
CDR3aa: ASRDKTGLLRETQY

j_gene: TRBJ2-6
v_gene: TRBV7-8
CDR3aa: ASSLGVRDSSGANVLT

j_gene: TRBJ2-1
v_gene: TRBV13
CDR3aa: ASSRPTSGEANEQF

j_gene: TRBJ2-3
v_gene: TRBV29-1
CDR3aa: SAGWTDTQY

j_gene: TRBJ2-5
v_gene: TRBV6-1
CDR3aa: ASRKERAGQETQY

j_gene: TRBJ1-3
v_gene: TRBV30
CDR3aa: AWREGTKGNTIY

j_gene: TRBJ2-1
v_gene: TRBV2
CDR3aa: ASRKPGQGNHNEQF

j_gene: TRBJ2-7
v_gene: TRBV18
CDR3aa: ASSPGVATEQY

j_gene: TRBJ2-2
v_gene: TRBV10-3
CDR3aa: AISDTPSANTGELF

j_gene: NA
v_gene: TRBV19
CDR3aa: ASEGSSYEQY

j_gene: TRBJ2-2
v_gene: TRBV5-1
CDR3aa: ASRNNRGSDTGELF